This T cell receptor (beta chain) was captured by sequencing in a study of liver allograft versus peripheral blood T cells (dated by TCRdb to between 2020 and 2021). Regarding the complete study: In liver transplant recipients, the study looked at T cell receptor repertoires in the peripheral blood and set them against the repertoires found within the transplanted livers.

There are 15 amino acids in the CDR3, from cysteine to phenylalanine inclusive. The CDR3 DNA has 45 bases and is translated from base 1. V is reduced by 2 bases and J by 7 bases, leaving a spacing of 17 bases between them. CDR1 and CDR2 are drawn from the germline V gene: KGHDR, SFDVKD. As a fraction of the sample, this clonotype is large (0.1 to 1%). Its antigen is still unknown. Base quality data are lacking; no much larger clone is found one base away. Paper-wide results and their limitations: T cell receptor repertoires inside liver allografts were reported to differ from those detected in peripheral blood.

The reads were generated on an Illumina MiSeq. The public sequencing data were trimmed at Q25 with fastp and processed into clonotypes with MiXCR by TCRdb, which kept only in-frame beta chains. Rows are combined by CDR3 protein, so each entry shows the most common genes and DNA. This sample has approximately 500 distinct CDR3 sequences in its table, and 10% to 15% of those were observed once. The ten largest clones represent around 18% of the sample. Recombination connected TRBV24-1 to TRBJ2-7, with the identity of the D gene unclear. The TCR comes from a human patient who had a liver transplant. Some T cells may be donor cells from the graft after a transplant. In nucleotides, the sequence is TGTGCCACCAGTGATTCGCTCAACTACCCTACGGAGCAGTACTTC. Its protein product is CATSDSLNYPTEQYF.